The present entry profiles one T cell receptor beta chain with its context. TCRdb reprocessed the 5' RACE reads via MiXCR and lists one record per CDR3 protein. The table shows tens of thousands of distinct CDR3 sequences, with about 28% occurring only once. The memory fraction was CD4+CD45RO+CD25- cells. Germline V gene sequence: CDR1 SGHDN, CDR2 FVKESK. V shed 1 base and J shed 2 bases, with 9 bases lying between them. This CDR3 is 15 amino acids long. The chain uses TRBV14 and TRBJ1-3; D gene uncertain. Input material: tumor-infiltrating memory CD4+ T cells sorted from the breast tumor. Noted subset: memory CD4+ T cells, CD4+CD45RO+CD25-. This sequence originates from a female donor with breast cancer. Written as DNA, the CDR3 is TGTGCCAGCAGCCAAGGTCGATACCCTGGAAACACCATATATTTT. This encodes CASSQGRYPGNTIYF.